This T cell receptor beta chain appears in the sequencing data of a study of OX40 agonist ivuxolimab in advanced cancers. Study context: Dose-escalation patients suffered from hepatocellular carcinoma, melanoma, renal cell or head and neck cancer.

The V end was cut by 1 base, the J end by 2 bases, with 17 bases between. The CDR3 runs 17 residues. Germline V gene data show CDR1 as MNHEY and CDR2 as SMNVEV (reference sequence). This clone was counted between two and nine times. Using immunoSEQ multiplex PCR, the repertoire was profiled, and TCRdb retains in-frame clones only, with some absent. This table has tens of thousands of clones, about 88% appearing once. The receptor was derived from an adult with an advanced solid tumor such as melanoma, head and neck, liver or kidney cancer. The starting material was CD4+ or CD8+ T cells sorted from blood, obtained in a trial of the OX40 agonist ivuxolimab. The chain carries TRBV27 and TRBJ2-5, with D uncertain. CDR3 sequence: CASSLFGYFGLQETQYF. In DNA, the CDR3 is TGTGCCAGCAGTTTATTTGGTTATTTCGGCCTTCAAGAGACCCAGTACTTC.